Following are 32 T cell receptor beta chains from one sample sequenced in a study of cytomegalovirus exposure and HLA in healthy donors. PCR primers comprised 60 Vbeta and 13 Jbeta primers. Using immunoSEQ multiplex PCR, the repertoire was profiled, and TCRdb retains in-frame clones only, with some absent. The table shows about 170,000 clones, with 75% to 85% occurring only once. The sample comprised PBMCs. The origin of the receptors is a man in his thirties or forties in good health and CMV-seropositive.

Only one count was recorded for this clone. The V call is TRBV11-3, the J call TRBJ2-7; 10 nucleotides line up with TRBD1. V lost 5 bases to trimming and J lost 4 bases; unmatched junction nucleotides: 8. The CDR3 consists of 15 residues. The germline gives CDR1 SGHNT, CDR2 YENEEA. The CDR3 sequence: CASSIRQGARYEQYF. The CDR3 coding sequence is TGTGCCAGCAGCATACGACAGGGGGCGAGGTACGAGCAGTACTTC.

This clone has just one count. This chain connects TRBV6-6 to TRBJ1-4; the D gene is possibly TRBD1 (6 bases). This CDR3 is built from 14 residues. V gave up 0 bases and J gave up 10 bases, with 12 bases separating them. From germline, CDR1 is MNHNY and CDR2 SVGAGI (reference sequence). The CDR3 reads CASSYSWGRGKLFF. Written as DNA, the CDR3 is TGTGCCAGCAGTTACTCGTGGGGGCGTGGAAAACTGTTTTTT.

CDR3: CASSAIGGDNEKLFF. Written as DNA, the CDR3 is TGTGCCAGCAGTGCCATAGGGGGGGATAATGAAAAACTGTTTTTT. J is TRBJ1-4 and V is TRBV6-1, with a possible D match to TRBD1 (6 bases). Germline V gene lookup returns CDR1 MNHNS and CDR2 SASEGT. This CDR3 comprises 15 residues. Trimming took off 4 bases at V and 4 bases at J, with 13 bases between the two ends.

The rearrangement links TRBV5-1 to TRBJ2-5; D is perhaps TRBD1 (6 bases). The V and J ends lost 0 bases and 4 bases respectively, with 22 bases between them. Germline V gives CDR1 SGHRS, CDR2 YFSETQ. CDR3 length equals 18 residues. The CDR3 spells CASSLGYFDRFSGETQYF. CDR3 DNA: TGCGCCAGCAGCTTGGGGTACTTCGACAGGTTCAGTGGAGAGACCCAGTACTTC.

The rearrangement joins TRBV27 to TRBJ2-3, with a weak D call TRBD1 (6 bases). The V and J ends lost 4 bases and 0 bases respectively, with 32 bases between them. The germline V gene encodes CDR1 MNHEY and CDR2 SMNVEV (reference sequence). This CDR3 contains 22 residues. The CDR3 sequence: CASSSPSTGWSSPDPSTDTQYF. In DNA form, the CDR3 reads TGTGCCAGCAGTTCCCCCTCGACAGGATGGAGCTCTCCGGACCCTAGCACAGATACGCAGTATTTT.

There are a few counts of this clone. A read error is likely, as this CDR3 ends without the conserved phenylalanine or tryptophan. Because the CDR3's place on the DNA is in doubt, the DNA is left out and the CDR3 is given as listed by TCRdb. This chain's CDR3 is CASSLPPGQGGP. The genes are TRBV19 and TRBJ1-2; no DNA check was done on the table's D call, TRBD1. Per the germline V gene, CDR1 is LNHDA and CDR2 is SQIVND (reference sequence). The CDR3 has 12 residues if both end residues are counted.

V usage is TRBV5-4 and J usage is TRBJ1-1; D may be TRBD1 (5 bases). The germline gives CDR1 SGHNT, CDR2 YYREEE (reference sequence). There are 16 residues in the CDR3. The V gene lost 1 base and the J gene lost 4 bases, with 17 bases spanning the gap. The CDR3 here is CASSLTRRGDITEAFF. DNA of the CDR3: TGTGCCAGCAGCTTGACGCGGCGGGGCGATATCACTGAAGCTTTCTTT. The full variable domain, with the rest looked up from reference TRBV5-4 and TRBJ1-1, is ETGVTQSPTHLIKTRGQQVTLRCSSQSGHNTVSWYQQALGQGPQFIFQYYREEENGRGNFPPRFSGLQFPNYSSELNVNALELDDSALYLCASSLTRRGDITEAFFGQGTRLTVV.

This clone was seen only a few times. The rearrangement joins TRBV19 to TRBJ1-1, with D possibly matching TRBD1 (6 bases). V dropped 7 bases and J dropped 0 bases, with 15 bases sitting between them. The CDR3 sequence is 15 residues long. Germline V gives CDR1 LNHDA, CDR2 SQIVND (reference sequence). The CDR3: CASNPGQVMNTEAFF. The CDR3 bases are TGTGCCAGTAACCCGGGACAAGTTATGAACACTGAAGCTTTCTTT.

Only one count was recorded for this clone. The chain employs TRBV29-1 and TRBJ1-4; TRBD1 matches 8 bases. The CDR3 is made up of 13 amino acids. Germline lookup yields CDR1 SQVTM and CDR2 ANQGSEA. V shed 2 bases and J 6 bases; nucleotides not matched to a gene: 2. The CDR3 here is CSVETGGDEKLFF. The CDR3 DNA follows: TGCAGCGTTGAAACAGGGGGAGATGAAAAACTGTTTTTT.

The V and J genes are TRBV7-2 and TRBJ2-5; TRBD1 matches at 9 bases. The germline CDR1 and CDR2 sequences are SGHTA and FQGNSA. The V gene end was trimmed by 4 bases and the J gene end by 5 bases; junction bases not matched to a gene: 2. There are 13 residues in the CDR3. DNA of the CDR3: TGTGCCAGCAGCTGGGACAGGGTGGAGACCCAGTACTTC. Residues: CASSWDRVETQYF.

This chain links TRBV19 with TRBJ1-5; 7 bases match TRBD1. V lost 3 bases, J lost 6 bases, and 2 bases stayed unmatched. CDR1 is LNHDA and CDR2 is SQIVND in the germline V gene (reference sequence). This CDR3 is built from 13 residues. The CDR3 sequence: CASSIQGGQPQHF. The CDR3 DNA follows: TGTGCCAGTAGTATCCAGGGGGGTCAGCCCCAGCATTTT.

The J gene is TRBJ2-3, the V gene TRBV18, with D unresolved. From germline, CDR1 is KGHSH and CDR2 LQKENI. There are 13 residues in the CDR3. V lost 6 bases, J lost 5 bases, and 12 bases lay in between. CDR3 sequence: CASSLRHVDTQYF. The CDR3 nucleotides read TGTGCCAGCTCCCTCCGACACGTAGATACGCAGTATTTT.

The V and J genes are TRBV2 and TRBJ2-7; D ambiguous. Germline V gives CDR1 SNHLY, CDR2 FYNNEI. V lost 3 bases, J lost 2 bases, and 8 bases lay in between. This CDR3 contains 13 residues. This CDR3 is CASSESRPYEQYF. The DNA of the CDR3 is TGTGCCAGCAGTGAGTCGCGGCCCTACGAGCAGTACTTC.

The V gene is TRBV4-2, the J gene TRBJ2-7; possibly TRBD1 for D (6 bases). Germline lookup yields CDR1 LGHNA and CDR2 YNFKEQ. V lost 0 bases and J 2 bases, leaving 17 bases between the germline ends. The CDR3 runs to 17 residues. CDR3 nucleotides: TGTGCCAGCAGCCAAGAATGGGGCTTGGGGACAACCTACGAGCAGTACTTC. Protein product: CASSQEWGLGTTYEQYF.

Only one count was recorded for this clone. The rearrangement links TRBV19 to TRBJ1-5, with TRBD1 matching 10 bases. J gave up 5 bases and V 8 bases, and 0 bases lay outside the gene matches. The CDR3 runs 12 residues. Germline loops: CDR1 LNHDA, CDR2 SQIVND (reference sequence). CDR3: CASGQGDQPQHF. CDR3 DNA: TGTGCCAGTGGACAGGGGGATCAGCCCCAGCATTTT.

The gene calls are TRBV6-1 and TRBJ2-2; 7 bases map to TRBD1. The CDR3 is made up of 15 amino acids. The germline CDR1 and CDR2 sequences are MNHNS and SASEGT. V lost 10 bases, J lost 3 bases, and 11 bases stayed unmatched. The CDR3 DNA reads TGTGCCATCCCGACCGGGACAGCTTACACCGGGGAGCTGTTTTTT. This sequence encodes CAIPTGTAYTGELFF.

The chain has TRBV7-3 and TRBJ2-2; TRBD2 might be the D (6 bases). The CDR3 spans 17 residues. CDR1 SGHTA and CDR2 FQGTGA come from the germline V gene. V lost 2 bases and J lost 4, with 17 bases in between. CDR3 sequence (DNA): TGTGCCAGCAGCTTAGACAGCGGGCCCTCCGGCACCGGGGAGCTGTTTTTT. Translated: CASSLDSGPSGTGELFF.

The chain uses TRBV6-5 and TRBJ2-2, with 7 bases matching TRBD2. The germline V gene encodes CDR1 MNHEY and CDR2 SVGAGI. Trimming removed 4 bases from V and 5 bases from J; junction bases left unmatched: 10. This CDR3 is 16 amino acids long. The CDR3 reads CASSSPGLGRTGELFF. Here the CDR3 DNA reads TGTGCCAGCAGTTCCCCCGGACTAGGAAGGACCGGGGAGCTGTTTTTT.

The chain employs TRBV30 and TRBJ2-7; 7 nucleotides agree with TRBD1. The CDR3 has 13 amino acids. Germline trimming cut 4 bases from V and 5 bases from J; bases unmatched to any gene: 8. CDR1 and CDR2 (germline): GTSNPN, SVGIG (reference sequence). DNA for the CDR3: TGTGCCTGGACTCCGACAGGGAACCACGAGCAGTACTTC. It yields the protein CAWTPTGNHEQYF. Supplemented by reference TRBV30 and TRBJ2-7, the full variable domain reads SQTIHQWPATLVQPVGSPLSLECTVEGTSNPNLYWYRQAAGRGLQLLFYSVGIGQISSEVPQNLSASRPQDRQFILSSKKLLLSDSGFYLCAWTPTGNHEQYFGPGTRLTVT.

The rearrangement links TRBV7-9 to TRBJ2-4; a weak D match, TRBD1 (5 bases). Germline V CDR1 and CDR2: SEHNR, FQNEAQ (reference sequence). CDR3 size: 14 residues. V lost 1 base, J lost 6 bases, and 10 bases lay in between. The CDR3 region has the DNA TGTGCCAGCAGCTTAGTGTCAGGGCCAAACATTCAGTACTTC. Its protein product is CASSLVSGPNIQYF.

Written as DNA, the CDR3 is TGTGCCACCCTAAGTTCTGACGGGAGAAATCAGCCCCAGCATTTT. Its protein is CATLSSDGRNQPQHF. The chain has TRBV28 and TRBJ1-5; D gene ambiguous. This CDR3 contains 15 residues. V dropped 10 bases and J dropped 4 bases, with 20 bases sitting between them. Germline CDR1 reads MDHEN; CDR2 reads SYDVKM. Full variable domain (missing parts from reference TRBV28 and TRBJ1-5): DVKVTQSSRYLVKRTGEKVFLECVQDMDHENMFWYRQDPGLGLRLIYFSYDVKMKEKGDIPEGYSVSREKKERFSLILESASTNQTSMYLCATLSSDGRNQPQHFGDGTRLSIL.

This rearrangement joins TRBV6-1 to TRBJ1-2; TRBD1 matches 7 bases. Germline trimming cut 9 bases from V and 0 bases from J; bases unmatched to any gene: 7. In germline, CDR1 is MNHNS, CDR2 SASEGT. This CDR3 is 14 amino acids long. The DNA for the CDR3 is TGTGCCAGTAGACCGGGACAGTCTAACTATGGCTACACCTTC. Translation: CASRPGQSNYGYTF.

This chain uses TRBV7-9 with TRBJ2-1; TRBD2 matches at 16 bases. Germline lookup yields CDR1 SEHNR and CDR2 FQNEAQ (reference sequence). Germline trimming cut 1 base from V and 5 bases from J; bases unmatched to any gene: 5. The CDR3 loop spans 18 amino acids. The CDR3 region is CASSLGDGTSGRDNEQFF. The CDR3 DNA sequence: TGTGCCAGCAGCTTAGGTGACGGGACTAGCGGGAGGGACAATGAGCAGTTCTTC.

This clone showed up just once. The chain joins TRBV21-1 to TRBJ1-2. TRBV21-1 is marked as a pseudogene. CDR3 length: 14 amino acids. CDR3 nucleotide sequence: TGTGCCAGCACCACTTGCCCACGAACGCGGGGCTACACCTTC. Protein: CASTTCPRTRGYTF.

This clone was observed a few times. The genes are TRBV7-2 and TRBJ1-1; a possible D gene is TRBD1 (6 bases). Germline lookup yields CDR1 SGHTA and CDR2 FQGNSA. The length of the CDR3 is 13 residues. V shed 1 base and J shed 7 bases, with 10 bases lying between them. CDR3 protein: CASSLGTAREAFF. In DNA form, the CDR3 reads TGTGCCAGCAGCTTAGGGACAGCGCGTGAAGCTTTCTTT.

The rearrangement links TRBV5-1 to TRBJ1-3; no clear D gene. Germline V gene sequence: CDR1 SGHRS, CDR2 YFSETQ. This CDR3 contains 16 residues. Between the trimmed V and J ends, which lost 2 bases and 4 bases, there was a span of 16 bases. The CDR3 DNA is TGCGCCAGCAGCTTTTCGGCAGCTAGACGAGGAAACACCATATATTTT. Translation: CASSFSAARRGNTIYF. Full variable domain (remainder filled in from reference TRBV5-1 and TRBJ1-3): KAGVTQTPRYLIKTRGQQVTLSCSPISGHRSVSWYQQTPGQGLQFLFEYFSETQRNKGNFPGRFSGRQFSNSRSEMNVSTLELGDSALYLCASSFSAARRGNTIYFGEGSWLTVV.

The chain links TRBV10-2 to TRBJ2-5; 8 bases line up with TRBD2. Losses at the gene ends were 0 bases for V and 2 bases for J; bases not matched to a gene: 5. CDR1 and CDR2 (germline): WSHSY, SAAADI. The CDR3 is 16 amino acids. In DNA form, the CDR3 reads TGCGCCAGCAGTGAGTCACAGCGGGAGAGGCAAGAGACCCAGTACTTC. Translated, it gives CASSESQRERQETQYF.

The genes are TRBV11-3 and TRBJ2-1; D possibly corresponds to TRBD1 (6 bases). V was cut by 1 base and J by 2 bases, with 15 bases left in between. CDR1 and CDR2 (germline): SGHNT, YENEEA. The CDR3 length is 17 residues. The CDR3 nucleotides are TGTGCCAGCAGCTTAGTAGCCTGGACAGAAACCTACAATGAGCAGTTCTTC. Protein sequence: CASSLVAWTETYNEQFF.

This chain links TRBV25-1 with TRBJ1-6, with a possible D match to TRBD1 (5 bases). The V end was cut by 7 bases, the J end by 9 bases, with 10 bases between. Germline assignment: CDR1 MGHDK and CDR2 SYGVNS. This CDR3 is built from 12 residues. CDR3 in DNA: TGTGCCAGCAACACAGGCGGTTCACCCCTCCACTTT. Translation gives CASNTGGSPLHF.

J is TRBJ2-1 and V is TRBV5-1, with 12 bases identical to TRBD2. The CDR3 is 17 residues long. Germline trimming cut 0 bases from V and 3 bases from J; bases unmatched to any gene: 4. Germline V gene data show CDR1 as SGHRS and CDR2 as YFSETQ. The CDR3 region is CASSLGLAGAFYNEQFF. The CDR3 bases are TGCGCCAGCAGCTTGGGACTAGCGGGGGCCTTCTACAATGAGCAGTTCTTC.

The sample holds one count of this clone. The chain combines TRBV11-3 with TRBJ2-7; unclear D gene. V lost 0 bases, J lost 7 bases, and 7 bases lay in between. The CDR3 runs 12 residues. CDR1 is SGHNT and CDR2 is YENEEA in the germline V gene. The CDR3 region is CASSLDSQEQYF. In DNA, the CDR3 is TGTGCCAGCAGCTTAGATTCGCAGGAGCAGTACTTC.

This chain links TRBV15 with TRBJ2-6, with TRBD2 as a possible D gene (5 bases). This CDR3 is 15 amino acids long. Germline V gene data show CDR1 as LNHNV and CDR2 as YYDKDF (reference sequence). V lost 8 bases to trimming and J lost 4 bases, with 15 bases between them. The CDR3 sequence is CATREGGGGANVLTF. The CDR3 DNA sequence: TGTGCCACCCGCGAAGGAGGTGGAGGGGCCAACGTCCTGACTTTC.